This T cell receptor beta chain was obtained from a study of T-cell memory formation after mild COVID-19. Broader study findings: Balance between CD4 and CD8 was seen in clones contracting day 15 to 85, and a CD4+ lean was seen in later expanders.

TCRdb ran MiXCR on the 5' RACE reads and lists one entry per CDR3 protein. This sample has 200,000 to 250,000 distinct CDR3 sequences, with over 15% found just once. This clonotype was recorded a few times. Its antigen is not identified. The CDR3 sequence is 12 residues long. V lost 3 bases and J lost 5, with 8 bases in between. The origin of this receptor is an adult woman who had mild COVID-19 (a few samples of this study predate the infection). Cell type and time point are not known. The sequencing input was PBMCs or a T cell subset sorted from them (not recorded which). The chain employs TRBV12-3 or TRBV12-4 and TRBJ2-7, with D unclear. CDR3 in amino acids: CASSLLSNEQYF. In nucleotides, the CDR3 is TGTGCCAGCAGTTTGCTGTCCAACGAGCAGTACTTC.